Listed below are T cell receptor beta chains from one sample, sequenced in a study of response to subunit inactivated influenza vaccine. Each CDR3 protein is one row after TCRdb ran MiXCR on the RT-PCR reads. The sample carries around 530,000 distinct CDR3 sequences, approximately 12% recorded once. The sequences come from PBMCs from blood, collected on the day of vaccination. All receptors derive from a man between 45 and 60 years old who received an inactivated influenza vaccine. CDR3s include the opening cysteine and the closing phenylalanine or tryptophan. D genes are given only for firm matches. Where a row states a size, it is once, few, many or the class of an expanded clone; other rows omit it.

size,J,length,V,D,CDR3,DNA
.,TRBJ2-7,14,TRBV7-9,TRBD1,CASRSTGKNYEQYF,TGTGCCAGCAGGTCGACAGGGAAGAACTACGAGCAGTACTTC
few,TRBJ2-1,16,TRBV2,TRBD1,CASSQPTGFGLNEQFF,TGTGCCAGCAGTCAGCCGACAGGGTTTGGTCTCAATGAGCAGTTCTTC
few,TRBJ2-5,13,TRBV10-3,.,CAISEGGGETQYF,TGTGCCATCAGTGAGGGTGGGGGGGAGACCCAGTACTTC
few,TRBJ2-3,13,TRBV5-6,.,CASSRTPRDTQYF,TGTGCCAGCAGCCGGACACCTCGGGATACGCAGTATTTT
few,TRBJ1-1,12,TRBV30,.,CAWSTPNTEAFF,TGTGCCTGGAGTACCCCGAACACTGAAGCTTTCTTT
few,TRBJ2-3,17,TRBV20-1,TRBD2,CSARLSPGLASGYTQYF,TGCAGTGCTAGACTTTCACCGGGACTAGCGTCGGGATATACGCAGTATTTT
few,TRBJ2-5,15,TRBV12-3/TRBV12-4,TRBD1,CASSSGQGTPETQYF,TGTGCCAGCAGTTCTGGACAGGGTACGCCAGAGACCCAGTACTTC
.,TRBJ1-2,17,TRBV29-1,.,CSVDTLGSAGTYYGYTF,TGCAGCGTTGATACATTAGGGTCTGCAGGAACCTACTATGGCTACACCTTC
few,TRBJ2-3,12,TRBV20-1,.,CSARGPPDTQYF,TGCAGTGCTAGGGGTCCCCCAGATACGCAGTATTTT
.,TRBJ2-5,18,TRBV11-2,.,CASSLKPSTGGLQETQYF,TGTGCCAGCAGCTTAAAGCCCTCGACTGGCGGACTACAAGAGACCCAGTACTTC
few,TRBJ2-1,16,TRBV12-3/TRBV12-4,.,CASSFSLGSFENEQFF,TGTGCCAGCAGTTTTAGTTTAGGAAGCTTTGAGAATGAGCAGTTCTTC
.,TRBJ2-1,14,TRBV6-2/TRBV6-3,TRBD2,CASTPAGPHNEQFF,TGTGCCAGCACTCCAGCGGGACCGCACAATGAGCAGTTCTTC
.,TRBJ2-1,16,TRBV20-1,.,CSARVREGSSYNEQFF,TGCAGTGCTAGGGTGAGGGAAGGTAGCTCCTACAATGAGCAGTTCTTC
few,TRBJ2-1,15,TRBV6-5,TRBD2,CASSWGLAIYNEQFF,TGTGCCAGCAGTTGGGGACTAGCCATTTACAATGAGCAGTTCTTC
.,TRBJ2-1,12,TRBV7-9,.,CASNLLWGEQFF,TGTGCCAGCAACTTGCTGTGGGGAGAGCAGTTCTTC
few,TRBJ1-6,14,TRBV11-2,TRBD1,CASSSDRGRSPLHF,TGTGCCAGCAGCTCCGACAGGGGGAGATCACCCCTCCACTTT
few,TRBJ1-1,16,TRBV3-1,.,CASSQFGRVRSGEAFF,TGTGCCAGCAGCCAGTTTGGGCGAGTTCGGTCGGGTGAAGCTTTCTTT
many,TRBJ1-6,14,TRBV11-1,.,CASSTRDGNSPLHF,TGTGCCAGCAGCACGCGGGACGGCAATTCACCCCTCCACTTT
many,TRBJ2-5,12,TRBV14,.,CASSQDLETQYF,TGTGCCAGCAGCCAAGACCTTGAGACCCAGTACTTC
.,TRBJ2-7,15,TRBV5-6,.,CASSPLVREKSEQYF,TGTGCCAGCAGCCCCCTAGTACGGGAGAAGTCCGAGCAGTACTTC
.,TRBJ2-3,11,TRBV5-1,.,CASSLADKQYF,TGCGCCAGCAGCTTGGCAGATAAGCAGTATTTT
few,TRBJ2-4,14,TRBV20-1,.,CSASWGATEPIQYF,TGCAGTGCTAGTTGGGGGGCAACGGAACCAATTCAGTACTTC
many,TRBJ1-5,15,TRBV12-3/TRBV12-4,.,CASRLSGGGNQPQHF,TGTGCCAGCAGACTATCGGGGGGTGGCAATCAGCCCCAGCATTTT
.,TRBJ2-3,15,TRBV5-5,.,CASTPSPGFTDTQYF,TGTGCCAGCACCCCGAGTCCGGGTTTCACAGATACGCAGTATTTT
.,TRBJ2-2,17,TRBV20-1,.,CSASNLLLPKSTGELFF,TGCAGTGCGAGCAACCTACTCCTCCCAAAGAGCACCGGGGAGCTGTTTTTT
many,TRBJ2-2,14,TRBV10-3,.,CAIMGGGSTGELFF,TGTGCCATCATGGGAGGGGGAAGCACCGGGGAGCTGTTTTTT
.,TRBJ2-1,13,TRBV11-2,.,CASSSILGGEQFF,TGTGCCAGCAGCTCCATTTTGGGGGGTGAGCAGTTCTTC
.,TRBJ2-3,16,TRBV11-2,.,CASSSLLGSSTDTQYF,TGTGCCAGCAGCAGTTTACTGGGCTCTAGCACAGATACGCAGTATTTT
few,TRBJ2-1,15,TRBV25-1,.,CASSESTRSYNEQFF,TGTGCCAGCAGTGAATCTACTAGGAGCTACAATGAGCAGTTCTTC
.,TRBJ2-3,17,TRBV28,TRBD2,CASSRTSGRADTDTQYF,TGTGCCAGCAGTCGGACTAGCGGGAGGGCCGACACAGATACGCAGTATTTT
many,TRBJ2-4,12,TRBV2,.,CASTRAGAQGYF,TGTGCCAGCACTCGAGCCGGGGCTCAAGGTTACTTC
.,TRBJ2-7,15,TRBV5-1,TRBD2,CASSLVAGDPLEQYF,TGCGCCAGCAGCTTGGTTGCGGGGGATCCCCTCGAGCAGTACTTC
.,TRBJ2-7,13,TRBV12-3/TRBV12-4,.,CASSYGTPQEQYF,TGTGCCAGCAGCTATGGGACTCCCCAAGAGCAGTACTTC
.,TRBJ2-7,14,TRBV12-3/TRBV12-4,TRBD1,CASSLGQARDEQYF,TGTGCCAGCAGCCTCGGACAGGCCAGGGACGAGCAGTACTTC
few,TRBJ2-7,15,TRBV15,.,CATSRGVDHSYEQYF,TGTGCCACCAGCAGAGGTGTCGACCACTCCTACGAGCAGTACTTC